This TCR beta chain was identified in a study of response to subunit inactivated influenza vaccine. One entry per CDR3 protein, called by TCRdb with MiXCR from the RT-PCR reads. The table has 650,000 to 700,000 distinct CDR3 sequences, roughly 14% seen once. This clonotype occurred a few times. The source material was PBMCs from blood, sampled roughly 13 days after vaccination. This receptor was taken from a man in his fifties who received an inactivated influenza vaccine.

CDR3 bases: TGCGCCAGCAGCTTGGCGGGCCCTAGCGAGACCCAGTACTTC. It encodes CASSLAGPSETQYF. The chain employs TRBV5-1 and TRBJ2-5; the D gene is possibly TRBD2 (5 bases). The CDR3 is 14 residues long. The germline V gene has CDR1 SGHRS and CDR2 YFSETQ. Deletions cut 0 bases from V and 5 bases from J, with 11 bases between.